This T cell receptor beta chain was captured by sequencing in a study of cytomegalovirus exposure and HLA in healthy donors. The CDR3 length is 15 residues. CDR1 is MGHDK and CDR2 is SYGVNS in the germline V gene. Trimming took off 3 bases at V and 0 bases at J, with 11 bases between the two ends. PCR primers comprised 60 Vbeta and 13 Jbeta primers. Using immunoSEQ multiplex PCR, the repertoire was profiled, and TCRdb retains in-frame clones only, with some absent. The data contain about 190,000 clones, 70% to 75% of them seen just once; the ten biggest clones take up approximately 4.8%. This TCR derives from a man aged 30-40 years in good health and CMV-seropositive. Material for sequencing was PBMCs. The V gene is TRBV25-1, the J gene TRBJ2-5; perhaps TRBD2 as D (6 bases). The CDR3, as DNA: TGTGCCAGCAGTGATACGGCGGGGTACCAAGAGACCCAGTACTTC. Its translation: CASSDTAGYQETQYF.